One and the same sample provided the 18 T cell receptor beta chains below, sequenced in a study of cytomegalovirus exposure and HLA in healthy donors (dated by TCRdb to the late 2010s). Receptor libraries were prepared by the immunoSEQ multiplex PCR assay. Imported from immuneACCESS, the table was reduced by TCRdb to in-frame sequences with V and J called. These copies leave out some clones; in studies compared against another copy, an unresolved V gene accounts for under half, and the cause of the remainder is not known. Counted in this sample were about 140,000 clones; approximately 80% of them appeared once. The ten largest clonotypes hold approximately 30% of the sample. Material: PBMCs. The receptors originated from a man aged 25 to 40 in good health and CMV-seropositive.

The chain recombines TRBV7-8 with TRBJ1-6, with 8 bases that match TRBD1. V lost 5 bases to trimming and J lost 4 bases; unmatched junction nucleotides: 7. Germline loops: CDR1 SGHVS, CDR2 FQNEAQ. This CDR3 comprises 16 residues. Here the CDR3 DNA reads TGTGCCAGCAGCCCACTGGGACAGGATTATAATTCACCCCTCCACTTT. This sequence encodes CASSPLGQDYNSPLHF.

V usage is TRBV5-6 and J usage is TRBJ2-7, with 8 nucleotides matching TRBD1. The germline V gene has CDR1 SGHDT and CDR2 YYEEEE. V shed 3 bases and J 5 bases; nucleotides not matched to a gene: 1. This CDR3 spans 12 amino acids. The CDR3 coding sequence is TGTGCCAGCAGCTGGACAGGGAACGAGCAGTACTTC. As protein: CASSWTGNEQYF.

CDR3 in DNA: TGTGCCAGTAGTACAGGAGGGCTCTCCTACGAGCAGTACTTC. Translated: CASSTGGLSYEQYF. The chain couples TRBV19 to TRBJ2-7; D is perhaps TRBD2 (6 bases). Trimming stripped 4 bases from V and 0 bases from J, with 10 bases between. Germline CDR1 is LNHDA and CDR2 is SQIVND (reference sequence). This CDR3 region has 14 residues.

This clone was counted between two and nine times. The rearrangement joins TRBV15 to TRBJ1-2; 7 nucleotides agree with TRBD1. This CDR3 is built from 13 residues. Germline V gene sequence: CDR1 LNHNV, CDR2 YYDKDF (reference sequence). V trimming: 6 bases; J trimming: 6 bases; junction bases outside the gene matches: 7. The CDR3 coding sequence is TGTGCCACCAGTCCACAGGGGTCTGATGGCTACACCTTC. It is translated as CATSPQGSDGYTF.

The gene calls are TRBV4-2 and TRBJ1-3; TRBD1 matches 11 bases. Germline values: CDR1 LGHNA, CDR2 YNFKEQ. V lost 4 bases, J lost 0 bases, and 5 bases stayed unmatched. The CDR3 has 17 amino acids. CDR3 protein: CASSPGQGATSGNTIYF. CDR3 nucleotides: TGTGCCAGCAGCCCAGGACAGGGGGCCACCTCTGGAAACACCATATATTTT.

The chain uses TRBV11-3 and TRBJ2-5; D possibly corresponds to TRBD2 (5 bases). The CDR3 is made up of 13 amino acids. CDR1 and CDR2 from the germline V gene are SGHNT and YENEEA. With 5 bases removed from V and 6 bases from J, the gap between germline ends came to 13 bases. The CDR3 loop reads CASSPRDGKTQYF. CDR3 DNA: TGTGCCAGCAGCCCTAGAGACGGGAAGACCCAGTACTTC.

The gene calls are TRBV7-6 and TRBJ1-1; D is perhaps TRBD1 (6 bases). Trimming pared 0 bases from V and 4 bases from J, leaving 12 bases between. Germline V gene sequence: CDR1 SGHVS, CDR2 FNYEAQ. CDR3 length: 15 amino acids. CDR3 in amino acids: CASSLAVGGGTEAFF. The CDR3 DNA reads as TGTGCCAGCAGCTTAGCCGTAGGGGGGGGCACTGAAGCTTTCTTT.

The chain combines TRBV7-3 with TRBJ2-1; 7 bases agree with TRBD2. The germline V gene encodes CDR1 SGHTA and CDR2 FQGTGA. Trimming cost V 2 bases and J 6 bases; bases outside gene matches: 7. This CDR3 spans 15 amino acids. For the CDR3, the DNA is TGTGCCAGCAGCTTAGGGCGGGGGTCCATCAATGAGCAGTTCTTC. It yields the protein CASSLGRGSINEQFF. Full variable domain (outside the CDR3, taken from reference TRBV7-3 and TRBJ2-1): GAGVSQTPSNKVTEKGKYVELRCDPISGHTALYWYRQSLGQGPEFLIYFQGTGAADDSGLPNDRFFAVRPEGSVSTLKIQRTERGDSAVYLCASSLGRGSINEQFFGPGTRLTVL.

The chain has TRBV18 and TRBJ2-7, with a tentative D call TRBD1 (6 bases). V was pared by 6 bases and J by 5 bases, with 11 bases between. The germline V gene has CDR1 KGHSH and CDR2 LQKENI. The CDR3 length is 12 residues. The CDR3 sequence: CASSYEGDEQYF. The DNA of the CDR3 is TGTGCCAGCTCCTACGAGGGGGACGAGCAGTACTTC.

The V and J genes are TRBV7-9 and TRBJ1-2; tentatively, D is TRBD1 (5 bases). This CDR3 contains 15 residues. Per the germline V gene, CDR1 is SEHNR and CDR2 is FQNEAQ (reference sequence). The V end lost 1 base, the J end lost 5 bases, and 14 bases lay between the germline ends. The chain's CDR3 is CASSLGDAGWYGYTF. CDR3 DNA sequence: TGTGCCAGCAGCTTAGGTGATGCAGGGTGGTATGGCTACACCTTC.

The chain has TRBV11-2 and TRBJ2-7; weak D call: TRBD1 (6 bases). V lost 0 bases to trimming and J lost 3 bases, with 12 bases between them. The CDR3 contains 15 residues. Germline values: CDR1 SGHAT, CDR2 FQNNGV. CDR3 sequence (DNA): TGTGCCAGCAGCTTAGATCGGACAGATTACTACGAGCAGTACTTC. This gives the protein CASSLDRTDYYEQYF.

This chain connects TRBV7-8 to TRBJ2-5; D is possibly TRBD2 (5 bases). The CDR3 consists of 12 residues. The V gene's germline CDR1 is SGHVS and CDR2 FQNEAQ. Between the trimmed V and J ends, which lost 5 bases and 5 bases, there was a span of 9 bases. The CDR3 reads CASSGLAETQYF. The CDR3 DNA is TGTGCCAGCAGCGGACTTGCGGAGACCCAGTACTTC. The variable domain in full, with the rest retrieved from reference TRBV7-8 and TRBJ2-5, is GAGVSQSPRYKVAKRGQDVALRCDPISGHVSLFWYQQALGQGPEFLTYFQNEAQLDKSGLPSDRFFAERPEGSVSTLKIQRTQQEDSAVYLCASSGLAETQYFGPGTRLLVL.

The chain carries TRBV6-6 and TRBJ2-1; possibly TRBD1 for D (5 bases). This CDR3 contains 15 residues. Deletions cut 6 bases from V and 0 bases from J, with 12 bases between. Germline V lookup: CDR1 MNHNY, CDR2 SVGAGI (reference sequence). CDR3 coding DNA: TGTGCCAGCAGCAAGCAGGGCAGCTCCTACAATGAGCAGTTCTTC. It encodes CASSKQGSSYNEQFF.

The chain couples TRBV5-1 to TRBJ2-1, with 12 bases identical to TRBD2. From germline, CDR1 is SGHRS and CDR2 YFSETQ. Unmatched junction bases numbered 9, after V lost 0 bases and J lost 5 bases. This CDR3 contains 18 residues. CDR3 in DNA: TGCGCCAGCAGCTTGGGGGTTCTAGCGGGAGGGAACCACAATGAGCAGTTCTTC. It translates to CASSLGVLAGGNHNEQFF. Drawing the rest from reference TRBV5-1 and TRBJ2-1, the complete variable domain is KAGVTQTPRYLIKTRGQQVTLSCSPISGHRSVSWYQQTPGQGLQFLFEYFSETQRNKGNFPGRFSGRQFSNSRSEMNVSTLELGDSALYLCASSLGVLAGGNHNEQFFGPGTRLTVL.

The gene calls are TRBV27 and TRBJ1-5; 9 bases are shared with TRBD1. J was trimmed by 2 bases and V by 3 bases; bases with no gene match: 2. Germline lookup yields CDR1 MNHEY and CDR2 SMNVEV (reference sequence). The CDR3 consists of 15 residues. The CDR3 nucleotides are TGTGCCAGCAGTTTGACAGGGGGAGGCAATCAGCCCCAGCATTTT. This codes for CASSLTGGGNQPQHF.

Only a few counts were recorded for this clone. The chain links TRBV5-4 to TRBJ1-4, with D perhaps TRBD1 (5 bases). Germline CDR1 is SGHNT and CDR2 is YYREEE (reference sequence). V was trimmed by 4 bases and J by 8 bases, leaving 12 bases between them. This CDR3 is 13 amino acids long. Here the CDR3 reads CASSPQSGEKLFF. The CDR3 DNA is TGTGCCAGCAGCCCCCAATCAGGGGAAAAACTGTTTTTT.

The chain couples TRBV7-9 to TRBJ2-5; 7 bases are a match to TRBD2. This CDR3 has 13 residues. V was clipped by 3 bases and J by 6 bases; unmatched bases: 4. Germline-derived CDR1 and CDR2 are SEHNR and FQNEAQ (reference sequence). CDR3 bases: TGTGCCAGCAGCTTGAGCGGGGAACAGACCCAGTACTTC. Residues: CASSLSGEQTQYF.

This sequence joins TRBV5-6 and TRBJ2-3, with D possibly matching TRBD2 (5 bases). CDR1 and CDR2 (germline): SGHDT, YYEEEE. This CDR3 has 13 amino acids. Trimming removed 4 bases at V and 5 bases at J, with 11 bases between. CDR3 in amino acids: CASSPRAGDTQYF. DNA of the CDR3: TGTGCCAGCAGCCCCCGGGCGGGAGATACGCAGTATTTT. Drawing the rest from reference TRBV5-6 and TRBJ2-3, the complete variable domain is DAGVTQSPTHLIKTRGQQVTLRCSPKSGHDTVSWYQQALGQGPQFIFQYYEEEERQRGNFPDRFSGHQFPNYSSELNVNALLLGDSALYLCASSPRAGDTQYFGPGTRLTVL.